This T cell receptor (beta chain) was retrieved from a study of control samples from healthy donors and cancer patients. This clone occurred a few times. Some clones are missing from TCRdb's copy, which holds only in-frame ones; the method was immunoSEQ multiplex PCR. The data contain approximately 130,000 clones, approximately 87% of them singletons. V gave up 6 bases and J gave up 0 bases, with 12 bases separating them. The CDR3 extends over 15 amino acids. CDR1 and CDR2 (germline): MNHEY, SVGAGI. Sequencing was carried out using blood. This receptor was identified in a man in his sixties in good health. This chain links TRBV6-5 with TRBJ1-5, with D perhaps TRBD1 (6 bases). This chain's CDR3 is CASRPAGASNQPQHF. In DNA form, the CDR3 reads TGTGCCAGCAGACCCGCGGGGGCTAGCAATCAGCCCCAGCATTTT.